This passage covers 12 T cell receptor beta chains from one sample sequenced in a study of T cells in localized non-small cell lung cancer (dated by TCRdb to the early 2020s). Library preparation used the immunoSEQ multiplex PCR assay. Imported from immuneACCESS, the table was reduced by TCRdb to in-frame sequences with V and J called. These copies leave out some clones; in studies compared against another copy, an unresolved V gene accounts for under half, and the cause of the remainder is not known. The sample has roughly 15,000 clones on record, around 83% of them singletons. 20% to 25% of the sample is in the top ten clones. Source: peripheral blood, taken before any cancer treatment. The receptors come from a male donor aged 60 or over with stage I lung adenocarcinoma.

The V gene is TRBV19, the J gene TRBJ2-7, with 10 bases lining up with TRBD2. Germline V gene lookup returns CDR1 LNHDA and CDR2 SQIVND (reference sequence). The CDR3 runs to 16 residues. J was trimmed by 1 base and V by 4 bases; bases with no gene match: 7. Here the CDR3 DNA reads TGTGCCAGTAGTAAACGAGCGGGAGGGGATTCCTACGAGCAGTACTTC. It yields the protein CASSKRAGGDSYEQYF.

This clone was seen more than once but under ten times. V is TRBV7-2 and J is TRBJ1-5; maybe TRBD1 (5 bases). Trimming pared 1 base from V and 6 bases from J, leaving 10 bases between. Germline V gene sequence: CDR1 SGHTA, CDR2 FQGNSA. CDR3 length: 14 residues. CDR3 sequence reads: CASSLGGVGQPQHF. The CDR3 DNA reads as TGTGCCAGCAGCTTAGGGGGGGTGGGTCAGCCCCAGCATTTT.

This sequence joins TRBV5-1 and TRBJ2-1, with 8 bases identical to TRBD2. V trimming: 6 bases; J trimming: 7 bases; junction bases outside the gene matches: 18. Germline CDR1 and CDR2: SGHRS and YFSETQ. The CDR3 totals 17 residues. The CDR3 reads CASILTHSGVTNNEQFF. In DNA form, the CDR3 reads TGCGCCAGCATTCTTACCCATAGCGGGGTCACGAATAATGAGCAGTTCTTC.

The chain uses TRBV19 and TRBJ1-2; possibly TRBD1 for D (6 bases). CDR1 is LNHDA and CDR2 is SQIVND in the germline V gene (reference sequence). The CDR3 extends over 13 amino acids. The V end was cut by 2 bases, the J end by 7 bases, with 11 bases between. The CDR3 here is CASSIWTVSGYTF. In nucleotides, the CDR3 is TGTGCCAGTAGTATATGGACAGTCTCTGGCTACACCTTC.

This chain joins TRBV5-1 and TRBJ2-3; 8 nucleotides align to TRBD2. Germline values: CDR1 SGHRS, CDR2 YFSETQ. Trimming took 2 bases from V and 2 from J; bases not matched to a gene: 10. This CDR3 has 17 amino acids. DNA of the CDR3: TGCGCCAGCAGCTTAAATAGCGGGGTGGCCCTCACAGATACGCAGTATTTT. This sequence encodes CASSLNSGVALTDTQYF.

This clone is termed medium-sized (0.01 to 0.1%). Distinct nucleotide sequences in the sample also encode this CDR3. The V and J genes are TRBV19 and TRBJ2-7; D might be TRBD2 (6 bases). The V gene's germline CDR1 is LNHDA and CDR2 SQIVND (reference sequence). V lost 5 bases and J lost 0, with 17 bases in between. This CDR3 contains 16 residues. For the CDR3, the DNA is TGTGCCAGTAGTTCCCGACTTGGAGGGGACTCCTACGAGCAGTACTTC. It encodes CASSSRLGGDSYEQYF.

This clone was observed a handful of times. The junction does not match germline at one end; this may be a read error. The genes are TRBV7-7 and TRBJ2-3; 13 bases fit TRBD2. CDR1 and CDR2 (germline): SSHAT, FNYEAQ (reference sequence). The CDR3 runs 15 residues. DNA for the CDR3: TGTGCTAGCAGCTTGGGACTAGCGGGAACGGATACGCAGTATTTT. Amino acids: CASSLGLAGTDTQYF.

This chain connects TRBV28 to TRBJ2-1, with 7 bases matching TRBD1. V dropped 3 bases and J dropped 1; count of bases not matched to a gene: 3. The CDR3 length is 15 residues. Germline CDR1 is MDHEN and CDR2 is SYDVKM. For the CDR3, the DNA is TGTGCCAGCAGTTTTGCAGGGGGATCCTACAATGAGCAGTTCTTC. It translates to CASSFAGGSYNEQFF.

The chain has TRBV5-6 and TRBJ1-4; maybe TRBD1 (5 bases). Looked up from germline, CDR1 is SGHDT and CDR2 is YYEEEE. The CDR3 extends over 16 amino acids. V lost 2 bases to trimming and J lost 7 bases, with 18 bases between them. The CDR3 protein is CASSFPSGGELEKLFF. CDR3 sequence (DNA): TGTGCCAGCAGCTTCCCCAGCGGGGGGGAACTTGAAAAACTGTTTTTT.

V gene TRBV5-6 combines with J gene TRBJ1-4; D is ambiguous. Looked up from germline, CDR1 is SGHDT and CDR2 is YYEEEE. CDR3 length equals 17 residues. The V end lost 1 base, the J end lost 7 bases, and 20 bases lay between the germline ends. DNA for the CDR3: TGTGCCAGCAGCTTGTCCCTTTTGGGTGGAGGAGGTGAAAAACTGTTTTTT. Protein sequence: CASSLSLLGGGGEKLFF. Filled out from reference TRBV5-6 and TRBJ1-4, the complete variable domain reads DAGVTQSPTHLIKTRGQQVTLRCSPKSGHDTVSWYQQALGQGPQFIFQYYEEEERQRGNFPDRFSGHQFPNYSSELNVNALLLGDSALYLCASSLSLLGGGGEKLFFGSGTQLSVL.

On this clone: The sample contains more than one DNA sequence encoding this CDR3. The V and J genes are TRBV7-2 and TRBJ1-5; TRBD1 is a possible D gene (5 bases). CDR1 and CDR2 from the germline V gene are SGHTA and FQGNSA. The CDR3 extends over 13 amino acids. V shed 5 bases and J shed 5 bases, with 10 bases lying between them. The CDR3 here is CASSPQGDQPQHF. DNA of the CDR3: TGTGCCAGCAGCCCGCAGGGAGATCAGCCCCAGCATTTT.

The count of this clone is one. The rearrangement joins TRBV4-3 to TRBJ2-7; TRBD2 might be the D (5 bases). This CDR3 region has 18 residues. The germline CDR1 and CDR2 sequences are LGHNA and YSLEER. V lost 0 bases and J 2 bases, leaving 20 bases between the germline ends. CDR3 nucleotides: TGCGCCAGCAGCCAAGAATTACGGTTTTACAGCGGAACCTACGAGCAGTACTTC. Protein sequence: CASSQELRFYSGTYEQYF.